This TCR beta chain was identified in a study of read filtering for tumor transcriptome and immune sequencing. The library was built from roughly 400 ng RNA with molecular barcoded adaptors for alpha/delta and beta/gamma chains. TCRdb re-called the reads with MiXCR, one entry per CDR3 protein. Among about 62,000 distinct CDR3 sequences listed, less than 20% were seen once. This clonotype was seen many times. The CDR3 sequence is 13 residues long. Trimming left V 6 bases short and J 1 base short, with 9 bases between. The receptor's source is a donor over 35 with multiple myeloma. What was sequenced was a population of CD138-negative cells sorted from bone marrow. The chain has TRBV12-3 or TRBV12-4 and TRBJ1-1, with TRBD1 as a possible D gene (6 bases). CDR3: CASRGDTNTEAFF. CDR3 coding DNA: TGTGCCAGCAGGGGGGACACGAACACTGAAGCTTTCTTT.